This TCR beta chain was profiled in a study of early stage breast cancer tumors. Study-wide background: Average read coverage per sample was roughly 9.1-fold.

This clone was detected only a few times. Libraries were prepared by immunoSEQ multiplex PCR; TCRdb keeps only in-frame clonotypes and omits some of them. The repertoire holds 25,000 to 30,000 clones, with 72% as singletons. The V end was cut by 6 bases, the J end by 5 bases, with 10 bases between. CDR3 size: 12 residues. In germline, CDR1 is MGHRA, CDR2 YSYEKL. The TCR was taken from a person aged 45-65 years with breast cancer. V gene TRBV4-1 combines with J gene TRBJ1-2; D ambiguous. Input material: blood. The CDR3 reads CASSWRDYGYTF. The DNA for the CDR3 is TGCGCCAGCAGTTGGAGGGATTATGGCTACACCTTC.